This T cell receptor (beta chain) derives from a study of T cells expressing NK-cell markers. TCRdb re-called the 5' RACE reads; every CDR3 protein appears as one record, without DNA. The sample features about 380,000 distinct CDR3 sequences, with around 5.3% in its top ten. Sequenced sample: blood T cells: a sorted CD56 or NKG2C T cell subset, CD4+ or CD8+ T cells, or bulk PBMC T cells (not recorded which). The receptor comes from a man aged 18 to 69 in good health.

The CDR3 is CASSQEADRGRGTEAFF. V usage is TRBV4-2 and J usage is TRBJ1-1; TCRdb calls TRBD1, which cannot be checked without DNA. The CDR3 spans 17 residues. CDR1 is LGHNA and CDR2 is YNFKEQ in the germline V gene.